Listed here are 20 T cell receptor beta chains from one sample, sequenced in a study of blood T cell repertoires in COVID-19. Measured with immunoSEQ multiplex PCR; TCRdb has only the in-frame clones, and not every one. The sample comprises about 120,000 clones, around nine tenths of which are singletons, and less than 2.5% rests with the top ten. The sequenced sample was peripheral blood. The source of these receptors is a woman aged 45-65 years with acute or convalescent COVID-19.

The chain combines TRBV6-5 with TRBJ1-2; 11 bases align to TRBD1. The CDR3 spans 15 residues. The V and J ends lost 2 bases and 5 bases, in that order; junction bases with no gene match: 4. The germline CDR1 and CDR2 sequences are MNHEY and SVGAGI. CDR3 DNA sequence: TGTGCCAGCAGTTACGGGGGGACAGGGGGATATGGCTACACCTTC. Encoded protein: CASSYGGTGGYGYTF.

The chain carries TRBV30 and TRBJ1-1; D gene unclear. From germline, CDR1 is GTSNPN and CDR2 SVGIG (reference sequence). The CDR3 is made up of 13 amino acids. The V end was cut by 3 bases, the J end by 3 bases, with 11 bases between. The CDR3 region has the DNA TGTGCCTGGAGCGCGGTAGGCGACACTGAAGCTTTCTTT. Translation: CAWSAVGDTEAFF.

This CDR3 is CASSRIRDSLYEQYF. In DNA form, the CDR3 reads TGTGCCAGCAGTCGTATCCGGGACAGCCTCTACGAGCAGTACTTC. V gene TRBV28 combines with J gene TRBJ2-7; 7 nucleotides align to TRBD1. After removal of 5 bases from V and 3 bases from J, the junction contained 10 bases not matched to a gene. Germline values: CDR1 MDHEN, CDR2 SYDVKM. This CDR3 contains 15 residues.

The chain employs TRBV10-1 and TRBJ2-7, with 7 bases fitting TRBD2. CDR3 length equals 15 residues. The germline gives CDR1 WNHNN, CDR2 SYGVQD (reference sequence). J gave up 0 bases and V 11 bases, and 13 bases lay outside the gene matches. CDR3 protein: CAGRRGKASSYEQYF. In nucleotides, the CDR3 is TGCGCCGGGCGGCGGGGGAAAGCGTCCTCCTACGAGCAGTACTTC.

The V call is TRBV5-1, the J call TRBJ1-6, with D possibly TRBD1 on 6 matching bases. Germline CDR1 SGHRS, CDR2 YFSETQ. V was shortened by 5 bases and J by 6 bases, with 18 bases between the two germline ends. CDR3 length: 16 amino acids. In nucleotides, the CDR3 is TGCGCCAGCAGTGAGACACCCCAGGGGATTAATTCACCCCTCCACTTT. Amino acid sequence: CASSETPQGINSPLHF.

The chain has TRBV6-2 or TRBV6-3 and TRBJ2-1, with D possibly matching TRBD2 (5 bases). The V end was cut by 2 bases, the J end by 0 bases, with 17 bases between. This CDR3 is built from 18 residues. Per germline, CDR1 MNHEY and CDR2 SVGEGT. CDR3 amino acids: CASSYNPRDLNSYNEQFF. Written as DNA, the CDR3 is TGTGCCAGCAGTTACAATCCACGGGATCTAAACTCCTACAATGAGCAGTTCTTC.

Concerning this clone: An end of the junction differs from the germline gene, which may be a read error. The chain employs TRBV30 and TRBJ2-7; weak D call: TRBD1 (6 bases). The CDR3 spans 14 residues. Per germline, CDR1 GTSNPN and CDR2 SVGIG (reference sequence). The CDR3 DNA sequence: TGTGCCTGGAGAGGGCAGGGGCCCTCCTACGGGCAGTACTTC. This sequence encodes CAWRGQGPSYGQYF.

The chain carries TRBV6-5 and TRBJ2-7; tentative D call: TRBD2 (7 bases). Germline CDR1 reads MNHEY; CDR2 reads SVGAGI. The germline V and J ends were trimmed by 2 bases and 2 bases, with 16 bases remaining between them. This CDR3 contains 16 residues. The CDR3 region is CASSYVYGGPPYEQYF. For the CDR3, the DNA is TGTGCCAGCAGTTACGTTTACGGGGGGCCCCCCTACGAGCAGTACTTC.

CDR3 nucleotides: TGTGCCAGCAGCTTCCATCCCCGGGACAGGGGATTGTACGAGCAGTACTTC. Its translation is CASSFHPRDRGLYEQYF. The rearrangement links TRBV5-4 to TRBJ2-7, with 10 bases aligning to TRBD1. Germline-derived CDR1 and CDR2 are SGHNT and YYREEE (reference sequence). J gave up 4 bases and V 2 bases, and 12 bases lay outside the gene matches. The CDR3 is 17 amino acids.

The rearrangement uses TRBV5-1 and TRBJ1-2; D is possibly TRBD1 (5 bases). The CDR3 runs 15 residues. CDR1 SGHRS and CDR2 YFSETQ come from the germline V gene. Trimming stripped 2 bases from V and 3 bases from J, with 14 bases between. The CDR3 sequence is CASSLFPREYYGYTF. CDR3 coding DNA: TGCGCCAGCAGCTTATTCCCCAGGGAATACTATGGCTACACCTTC.

The V call is TRBV7-2, the J call TRBJ1-4, with 9 bases aligning to TRBD1. The ends lost 3 bases at V and 10 bases at J; junction bases unmatched: 6. Per germline, CDR1 SGHTA and CDR2 FQGNSA. CDR3 length equals 14 residues. The CDR3 protein is CASSFRGQGGKLFF. The CDR3 DNA reads TGTGCCAGCAGCTTCCGGGGACAGGGTGGAAAACTGTTTTTT.

This rearrangement joins TRBV6-2 or TRBV6-3 to TRBJ1-1; tentatively, D is TRBD1 (5 bases). V was pared by 0 bases and J by 5 bases, with 10 bases between. From germline, CDR1 is MNHEY and CDR2 SVGEGT. This CDR3 comprises 14 residues. CDR3 sequence: CASSYSHGGTEAFF. The DNA of the CDR3 is TGTGCCAGCAGTTACTCCCACGGGGGGACTGAAGCTTTCTTT.

V usage is TRBV9 and J usage is TRBJ2-2, with 9 bases fitting TRBD2. Germline loops: CDR1 SGDLS, CDR2 YYNGEE. The CDR3 is 17 amino acids. The V and J ends lost 0 bases and 0 bases, in that order; junction bases with no gene match: 3. The chain's CDR3 is CASSVASSGTNTGELFF. CDR3 DNA sequence: TGTGCCAGCAGCGTAGCCTCTAGCGGGACGAACACCGGGGAGCTGTTTTTT.

The genes are TRBV7-8 and TRBJ1-3; possibly TRBD1 for D (5 bases). Trimming shortened V by 2 bases and J by 2 bases, and 16 bases separated the two germline ends. Per the germline V gene, CDR1 is SGHVS and CDR2 is FQNEAQ. The CDR3 loop spans 17 amino acids. CDR3 amino acids: CASSLWANAGPGNTIYF. The CDR3 DNA is TGTGCCAGCAGCTTATGGGCGAATGCGGGGCCTGGAAACACCATATATTTT.

The genes are TRBV5-4 and TRBJ2-1, with 7 bases aligning to TRBD1. This CDR3 region has 16 residues. Unmatched junction bases numbered 13, after V lost 2 bases and J lost 8 bases. CDR1 and CDR2 (germline): SGHNT, YYREEE (reference sequence). The CDR3 sequence is CASSFKQGLSTDEQFF. The CDR3 DNA sequence: TGTGCCAGCAGCTTTAAACAGGGGTTGTCGACGGATGAGCAGTTCTTC.

The chain uses TRBV7-2 and TRBJ1-5; D is undetermined. Germline CDR1 SGHTA, CDR2 FQGNSA. This CDR3 is built from 14 residues. Between the trimmed V and J ends, which lost 0 bases and 3 bases, there was a span of 6 bases. The CDR3 coding sequence is TGTGCCAGCAGCTTAGCTTCAATCAATCAGCCCCAGCATTTT. It is translated as CASSLASINQPQHF.

This clone was counted between two and nine times. The V call is TRBV29-1, the J call TRBJ1-3; 7 bases fit TRBD1. The CDR3 sequence is 14 residues long. The germline V gene encodes CDR1 SQVTM and CDR2 ANQGSEA. Losses at the gene ends were 5 bases for V and 3 bases for J; bases not matched to a gene: 7. This CDR3 reads CSVSEGGGGNTIYF. The CDR3, as DNA: TGCAGCGTTTCCGAAGGGGGCGGTGGAAACACCATATATTTT.

This clone has a handful of counts. The rearrangement links TRBV5-5 to TRBJ1-2; 8 nucleotides align to TRBD1. The CDR3 has 18 residues. Trimming removed 0 bases from V and 4 bases from J; junction bases left unmatched: 14. Germline CDR1 SGHKS, CDR2 YYEKEE (reference sequence). CDR3 loop: CASSLVPTGQGATYGYTF. The CDR3 nucleotides read TGTGCCAGCAGCTTGGTCCCCACCGGGCAGGGGGCTACCTATGGCTACACCTTC.

V usage is TRBV9 and J usage is TRBJ2-7, with 8 bases matching TRBD1. Trimming cost V 1 base and J 4 bases; bases outside gene matches: 10. The germline gives CDR1 SGDLS, CDR2 YYNGEE. The CDR3 has 16 amino acids. CDR3 nucleotide sequence: TGTGCCAGCAGCGTAAATCAGGGGGCAGGGATTTACGAGCAGTACTTC. This sequence encodes CASSVNQGAGIYEQYF.

The chain is built from TRBV7-2 and TRBJ1-2; maybe TRBD1 (6 bases). The CDR3 totals 16 residues. Germline V gene sequence: CDR1 SGHTA, CDR2 FQGNSA. The V gene lost 1 base and the J gene lost 9 bases, with 21 bases spanning the gap. The CDR3 DNA reads TGTGCCAGCAGCTTAGGGGAAGCTGGCAGGGGTGCGAGCTACACCTTC. It translates to CASSLGEAGRGASYTF. The variable domain in full, with the rest retrieved from reference TRBV7-2 and TRBJ1-2, is GAGVSQSPSNKVTEKGKDVELRCDPISGHTALYWYRQSLGQGLEFLIYFQGNSAPDKSGLPSDRFSAERTGGSVSTLTIQRTQQEDSAVYLCASSLGEAGRGASYTFGSGTRLTVV.